This T cell receptor (beta chain) was documented in a study of monozygotic twins with inflammatory bowel disease. The authors ran two nested PCRs of around 15 and 9 cycles on TCRalpha and TCRbeta cDNA. Following a re-call of the 5' RACE reads, TCRdb has one entry per CDR3 protein and lacks DNA. The table counts just over 300,000 distinct CDR3 sequences; 5.6% lies in the top ten. As regards this clonotype: As yet, its antigen is unknown.

Germline values: CDR1 SEHNR, CDR2 FQNEAQ (reference sequence). The CDR3 runs to 15 residues. General study points: Repertoire similarity matched across concordant and discordant twins, perhaps owing to limited power. Relative to healthy twins, IBD patients had fewer clonotypes in common with others, a gap that was especially apparent with disease activity. Compared with healthy co-twins, IBD patients showed reduced TCRbeta repertoire diversity by inverse Simpson.

The source material was blood. The chain recombines TRBV7-9 with TRBJ2-5; the TCRdb D gene call, TRBD1, has no DNA to confirm it. The clonotype was recovered from a human donor with ulcerative colitis or Crohn's disease, or a healthy co-twin of an affected twin (not recorded which). The CDR3 loop reads CASSLKYREGETQYF.